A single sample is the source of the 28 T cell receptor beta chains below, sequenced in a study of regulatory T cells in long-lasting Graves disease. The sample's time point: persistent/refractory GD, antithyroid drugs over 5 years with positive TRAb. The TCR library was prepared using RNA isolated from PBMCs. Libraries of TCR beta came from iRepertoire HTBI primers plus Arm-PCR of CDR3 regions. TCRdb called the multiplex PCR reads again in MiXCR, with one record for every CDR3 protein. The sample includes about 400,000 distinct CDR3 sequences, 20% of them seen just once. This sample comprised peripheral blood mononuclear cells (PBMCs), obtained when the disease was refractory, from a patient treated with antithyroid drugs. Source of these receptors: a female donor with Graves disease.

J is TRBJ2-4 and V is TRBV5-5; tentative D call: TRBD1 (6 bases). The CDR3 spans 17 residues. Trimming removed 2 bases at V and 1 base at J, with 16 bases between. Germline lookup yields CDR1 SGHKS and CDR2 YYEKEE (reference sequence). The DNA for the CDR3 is TGTGCCAGCAGCTTAGACGGGACAATCATTGCCAAAAACATTCAGTACTTC. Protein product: CASSLDGTIIAKNIQYF.

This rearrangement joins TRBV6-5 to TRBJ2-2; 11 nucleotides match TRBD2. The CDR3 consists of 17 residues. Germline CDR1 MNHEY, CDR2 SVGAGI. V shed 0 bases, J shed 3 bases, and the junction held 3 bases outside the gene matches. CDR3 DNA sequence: TGTGCCAGCAGTTACTCCGGACTAGCGGGTTACACCGGGGAGCTGTTTTTT. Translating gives CASSYSGLAGYTGELFF.

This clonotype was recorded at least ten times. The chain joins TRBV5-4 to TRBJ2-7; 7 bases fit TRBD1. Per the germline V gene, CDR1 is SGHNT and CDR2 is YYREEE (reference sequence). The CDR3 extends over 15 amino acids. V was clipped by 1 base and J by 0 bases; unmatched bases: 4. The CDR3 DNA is TGTGCCAGCAGCTTGCTAAGGGGGCTCTCCTACGAGCAGTACTTC. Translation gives CASSLLRGLSYEQYF.

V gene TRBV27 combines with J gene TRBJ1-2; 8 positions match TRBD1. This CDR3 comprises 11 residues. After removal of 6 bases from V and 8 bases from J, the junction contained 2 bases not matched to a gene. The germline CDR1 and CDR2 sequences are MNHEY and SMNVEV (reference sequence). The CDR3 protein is CASSRGLGYTF. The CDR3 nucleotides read TGTGCCAGCAGCAGGGGGCTGGGCTACACCTTC.

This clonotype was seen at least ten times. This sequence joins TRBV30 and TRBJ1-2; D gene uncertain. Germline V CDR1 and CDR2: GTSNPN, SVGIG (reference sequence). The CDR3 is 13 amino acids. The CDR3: CVGQTLVLYGYTF. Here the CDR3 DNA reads TGTGTGGGCCAAACTCTCGTATTGTATGGCTACACCTTC.

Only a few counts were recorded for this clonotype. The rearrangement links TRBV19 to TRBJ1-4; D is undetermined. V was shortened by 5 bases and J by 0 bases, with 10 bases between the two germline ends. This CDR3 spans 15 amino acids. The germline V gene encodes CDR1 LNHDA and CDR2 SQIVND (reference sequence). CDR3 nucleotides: TGTGCCAGTAGTTCGTTCGGGACAACTAATGAAAAACTGTTTTTT. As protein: CASSSFGTTNEKLFF.

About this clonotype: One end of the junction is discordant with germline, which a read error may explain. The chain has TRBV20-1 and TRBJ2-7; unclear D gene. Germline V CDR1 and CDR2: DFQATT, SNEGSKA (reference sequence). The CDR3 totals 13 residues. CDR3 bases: TGCAGTGCCCCACCCCGGAGTAGGAACGAGCGGTACTTC. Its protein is CSAPPRSRNERYF.

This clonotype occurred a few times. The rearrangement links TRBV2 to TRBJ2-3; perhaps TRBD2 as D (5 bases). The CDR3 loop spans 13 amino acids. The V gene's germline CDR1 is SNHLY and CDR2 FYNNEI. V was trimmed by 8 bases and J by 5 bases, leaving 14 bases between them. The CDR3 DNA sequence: TGTGCCAGCGCTCGTGGGAGCGGAGATACGCAGTATTTT. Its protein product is CASARGSGDTQYF.

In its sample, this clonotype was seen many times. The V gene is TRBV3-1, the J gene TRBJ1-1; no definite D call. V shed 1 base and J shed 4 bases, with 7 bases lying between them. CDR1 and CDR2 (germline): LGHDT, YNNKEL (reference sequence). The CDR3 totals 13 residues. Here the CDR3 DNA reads TGTGCCAGCAGCCAAGTTCCCCCCACTGAAGCTTTCTTT. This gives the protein CASSQVPPTEAFF.

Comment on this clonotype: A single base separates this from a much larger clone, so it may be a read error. The CDR3 reads CAGHRDPRGTQYF. In DNA, the CDR3 is TGTGCCGGTCACAGAGACCCAAGAGGGACCCAGTACTTC. The V and J genes are TRBV2 and TRBJ2-5; D unresolved. Germline values: CDR1 SNHLY, CDR2 FYNNEI. This CDR3 comprises 13 residues. V lost 11 bases and J 7 bases, leaving 20 bases between the germline ends.

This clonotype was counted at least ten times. CDR3 protein: CASSSLNTGELFF. The DNA for the CDR3 is TGCGCCAGCAGCTCCTTGAACACCGGGGAGCTGTTTTTT. The chain recombines TRBV5-1 with TRBJ2-2; no definite D call. CDR1 is SGHRS and CDR2 is YFSETQ in the germline V gene. This CDR3 has 13 residues. The ends were cut back, 3 bases at V and 1 base at J, with 4 bases in the middle.

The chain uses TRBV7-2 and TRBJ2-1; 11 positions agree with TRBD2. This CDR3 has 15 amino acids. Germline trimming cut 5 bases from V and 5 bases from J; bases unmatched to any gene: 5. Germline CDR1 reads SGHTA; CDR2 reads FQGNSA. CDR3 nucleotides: TGTGCCAGCAGCCCTAGCGGGAGGTCCCACAATGAGCAGTTCTTC. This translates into CASSPSGRSHNEQFF.

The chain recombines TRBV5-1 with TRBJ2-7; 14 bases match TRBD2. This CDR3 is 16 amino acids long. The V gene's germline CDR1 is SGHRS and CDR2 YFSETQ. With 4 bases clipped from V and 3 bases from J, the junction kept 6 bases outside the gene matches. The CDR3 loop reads CASSQGTSGGGYEQYF. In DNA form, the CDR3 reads TGCGCCAGCAGCCAAGGGACTAGCGGGGGCGGCTACGAGCAGTACTTC.

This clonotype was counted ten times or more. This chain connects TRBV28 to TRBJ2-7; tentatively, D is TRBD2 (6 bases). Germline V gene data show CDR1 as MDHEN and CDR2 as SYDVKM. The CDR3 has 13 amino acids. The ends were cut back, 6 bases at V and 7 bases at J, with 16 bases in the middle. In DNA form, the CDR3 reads TGTGCCAGCAGCCTTTTCTGGGCGGGAGAGCAGTACTTC. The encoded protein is CASSLFWAGEQYF.

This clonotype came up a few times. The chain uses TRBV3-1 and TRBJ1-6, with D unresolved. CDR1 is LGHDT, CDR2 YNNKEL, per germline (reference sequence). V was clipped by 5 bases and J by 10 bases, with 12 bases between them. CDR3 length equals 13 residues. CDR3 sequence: CASSARTTSPLHF. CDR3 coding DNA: TGTGCCAGCAGCGCCCGGACGACATCACCCCTCCACTTT.

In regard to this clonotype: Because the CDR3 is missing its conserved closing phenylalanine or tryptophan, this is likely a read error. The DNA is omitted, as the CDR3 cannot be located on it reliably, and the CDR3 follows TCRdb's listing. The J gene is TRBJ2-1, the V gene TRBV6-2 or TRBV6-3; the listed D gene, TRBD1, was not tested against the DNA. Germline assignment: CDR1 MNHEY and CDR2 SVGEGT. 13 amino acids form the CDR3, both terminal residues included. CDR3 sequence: CASSETPGPHLEL.

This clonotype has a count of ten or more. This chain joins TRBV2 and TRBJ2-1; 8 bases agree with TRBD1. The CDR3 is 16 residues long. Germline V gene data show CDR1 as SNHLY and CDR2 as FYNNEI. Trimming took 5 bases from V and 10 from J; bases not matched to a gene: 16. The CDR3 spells CASSKLNPGTGREQFF. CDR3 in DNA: TGTGCCAGCAGTAAGCTAAACCCCGGGACAGGTCGAGAGCAGTTCTTC.

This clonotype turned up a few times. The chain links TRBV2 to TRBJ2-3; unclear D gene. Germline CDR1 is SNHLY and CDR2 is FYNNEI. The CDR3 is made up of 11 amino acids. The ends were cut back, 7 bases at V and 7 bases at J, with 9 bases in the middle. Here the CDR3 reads CASTLTNTQYF. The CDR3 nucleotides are TGTGCCAGCACCCTCACTAATACGCAGTATTTT.

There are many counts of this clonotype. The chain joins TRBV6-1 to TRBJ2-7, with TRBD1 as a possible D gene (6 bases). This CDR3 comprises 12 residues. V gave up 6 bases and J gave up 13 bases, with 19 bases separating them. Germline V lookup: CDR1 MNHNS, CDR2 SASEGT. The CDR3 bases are TGTGCCAGCAGGACACTGGGGCAGGGGCAATACTTC. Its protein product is CASRTLGQGQYF.

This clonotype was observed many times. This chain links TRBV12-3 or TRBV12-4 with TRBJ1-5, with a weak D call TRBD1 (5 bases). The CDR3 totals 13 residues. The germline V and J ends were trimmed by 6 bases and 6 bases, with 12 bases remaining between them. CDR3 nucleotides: TGTGCCAGCAGCTTCGGAGGGGTTCAGCCCCAGCATTTT. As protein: CASSFGGVQPQHF.

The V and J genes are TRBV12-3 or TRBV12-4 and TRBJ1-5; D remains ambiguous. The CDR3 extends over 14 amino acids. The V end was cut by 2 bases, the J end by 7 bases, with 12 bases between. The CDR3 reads CASSLSWVGQPQHF. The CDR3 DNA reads TGTGCCAGCAGTTTAAGTTGGGTGGGACAGCCCCAGCATTTT.

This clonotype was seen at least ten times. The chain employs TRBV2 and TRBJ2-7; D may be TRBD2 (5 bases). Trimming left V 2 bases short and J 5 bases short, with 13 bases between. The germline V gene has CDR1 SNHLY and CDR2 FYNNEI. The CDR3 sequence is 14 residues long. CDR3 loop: CASSESEGLNEQYF. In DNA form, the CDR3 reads TGTGCCAGCAGTGAAAGTGAGGGTTTAAACGAGCAGTACTTC.

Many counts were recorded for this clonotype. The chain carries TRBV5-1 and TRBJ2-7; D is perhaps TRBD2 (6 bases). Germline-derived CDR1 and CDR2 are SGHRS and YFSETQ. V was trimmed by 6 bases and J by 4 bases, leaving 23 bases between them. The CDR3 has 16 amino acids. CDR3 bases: TGCGCCAGCAAATCTGTGTTAGGAGGGCAAGGATACGAGCAGTACTTC. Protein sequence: CASKSVLGGQGYEQYF.

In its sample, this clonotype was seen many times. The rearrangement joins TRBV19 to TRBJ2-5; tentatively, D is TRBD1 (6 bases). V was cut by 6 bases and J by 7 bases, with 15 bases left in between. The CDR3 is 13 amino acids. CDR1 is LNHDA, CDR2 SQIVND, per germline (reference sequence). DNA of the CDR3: TGTGCCAGTAGCGATACAGGGTTGGGGACCCAGTACTTC. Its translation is CASSDTGLGTQYF.

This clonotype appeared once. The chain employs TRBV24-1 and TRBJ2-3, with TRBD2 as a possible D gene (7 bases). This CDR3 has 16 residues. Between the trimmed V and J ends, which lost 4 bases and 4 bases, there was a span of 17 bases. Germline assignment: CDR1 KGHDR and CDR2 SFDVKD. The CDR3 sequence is CATSDGGGGHADTQYF. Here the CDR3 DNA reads TGTGCCACCAGTGACGGGGGAGGGGGTCACGCAGATACGCAGTATTTT.

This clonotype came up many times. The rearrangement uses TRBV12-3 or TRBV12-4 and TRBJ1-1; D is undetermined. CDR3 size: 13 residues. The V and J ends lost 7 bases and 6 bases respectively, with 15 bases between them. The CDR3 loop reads CASTQRELAEAFF. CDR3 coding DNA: TGTGCCAGCACACAGCGGGAGTTGGCTGAAGCTTTCTTT.

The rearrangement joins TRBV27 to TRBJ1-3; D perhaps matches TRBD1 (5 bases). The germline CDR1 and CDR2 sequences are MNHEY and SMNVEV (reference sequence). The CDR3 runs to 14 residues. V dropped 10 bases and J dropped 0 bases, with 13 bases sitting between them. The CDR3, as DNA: TGTGCCAACCTATACGACAGCTCTGGAAACACCATATATTTT. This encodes CANLYDSSGNTIYF.

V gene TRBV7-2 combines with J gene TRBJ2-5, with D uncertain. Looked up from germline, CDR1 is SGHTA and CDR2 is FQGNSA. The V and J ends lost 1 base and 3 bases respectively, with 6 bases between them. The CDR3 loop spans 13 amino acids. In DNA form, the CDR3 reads TGTGCCAGCAGCTTAGTTTACGAAGAGACCCAGTACTTC. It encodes CASSLVYEETQYF.